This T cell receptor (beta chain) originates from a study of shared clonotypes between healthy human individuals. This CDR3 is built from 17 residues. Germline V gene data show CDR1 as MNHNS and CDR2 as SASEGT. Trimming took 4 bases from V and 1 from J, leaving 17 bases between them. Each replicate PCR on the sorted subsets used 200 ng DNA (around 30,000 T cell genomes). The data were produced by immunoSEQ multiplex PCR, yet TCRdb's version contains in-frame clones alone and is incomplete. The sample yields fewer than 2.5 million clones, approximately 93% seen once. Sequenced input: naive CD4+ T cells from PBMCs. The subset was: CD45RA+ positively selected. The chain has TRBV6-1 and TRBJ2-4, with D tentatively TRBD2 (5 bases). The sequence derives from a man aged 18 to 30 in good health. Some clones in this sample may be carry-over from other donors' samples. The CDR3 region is CASSGAVWATAKNIQYF. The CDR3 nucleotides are TGTGCCAGCAGTGGAGCGGTTTGGGCGACGGCCAAAAACATTCAGTACTTC.